One and the same sample provided the 28 T cell receptor beta chains below, sequenced in a study of molecular identifiers for immune sequencing clone quantification. Via MiXCR, TCRdb re-called the PCR reads, giving one row per CDR3 protein. The repertoire has hundreds of thousands of distinct CDR3 sequences, 25% of them found once; the top ten carry 0.78%. Sequenced sample: naive CD8+ T cells from blood, with Jurkat cell RNA spiked in. Noted subset: FACS-sorted CD8+CD4-CCR7+CD45RA+ naive T cells. These receptors all stem from a human donor in good health. Some libraries in this study had Jurkat cell RNA spiked in.

This clonotype has a count of ten or more. The chain carries TRBV27 and TRBJ1-5; unclear D gene. The CDR3 has 14 amino acids. Per germline, CDR1 MNHEY and CDR2 SMNVEV (reference sequence). V lost 5 bases to trimming and J lost 0 bases, with 8 bases between them. CDR3 protein: CASSDEYSNQPQHF. The CDR3 DNA is TGTGCCAGCAGTGACGAATATAGCAATCAGCCCCAGCATTTT.

The chain joins TRBV6-6 to TRBJ2-7; a possible D gene is TRBD2 (6 bases). The germline V gene encodes CDR1 MNHNY and CDR2 SVGAGI (reference sequence). The CDR3 consists of 14 residues. Deletions cut 5 bases from V and 0 bases from J, with 11 bases between. CDR3 sequence: CASSAPGVSYEQYF. The CDR3 DNA reads as TGTGCCAGCAGTGCCCCGGGAGTCTCCTACGAGCAGTACTTC.

Comment on this clonotype: No conserved phenylalanine or tryptophan is present at the end of the CDR3, so a read error is the likely explanation. This rearrangement joins TRBV6-5 to TRBJ2-7; 7 bases are a match to TRBD1. J lost 3 bases, V lost 2 bases, and 7 bases had no gene match. Germline CDR1 is MNHEY and CDR2 is SVGAGI. The CDR3 runs to 15 residues. The DNA for the CDR3 is TGTGCCAGCAGTTACCAGGGTCAGGGGGACTACGAGCAGTACCTC. Translated: CASSYQGQGDYEQYL.

The rearrangement joins TRBV4-1 to TRBJ2-2, with D tentatively TRBD1 (6 bases). Germline CDR1 MGHRA, CDR2 YSYEKL. Trimming shortened V by 1 base and J by 3 bases, and 15 bases separated the two germline ends. There are 17 residues in the CDR3. CDR3 sequence: CASSQVVLQGHTGELFF. CDR3 nucleotide sequence: TGCGCCAGCAGCCAAGTTGTCTTACAGGGTCACACCGGGGAGCTGTTTTTT.

This clonotype occurred many times. The chain has TRBV5-1 and TRBJ2-5, with D maybe TRBD2 (7 bases). Trimming removed 8 bases from V and 1 base from J, with 21 bases in between. This CDR3 is 16 amino acids long. Germline V gene sequence: CDR1 SGHRS, CDR2 YFSETQ. The CDR3 spells CASREIQGGVQETQYF. CDR3 in DNA: TGCGCCAGTCGAGAGATCCAAGGGGGGGTCCAAGAGACCCAGTACTTC.

This clonotype was seen a few times. Since a much larger clone is just one base distant, this may be a read error. The chain links TRBV4-3 to TRBJ1-5; D might be TRBD1 (5 bases). This CDR3 is 15 amino acids long. CDR1 is LGHNA and CDR2 is YSLEER in the germline V gene. Trimming took off 6 bases at V and 2 bases at J, with 14 bases between the two ends. The CDR3 is CASRSTAYCNQPQHF. The CDR3 DNA reads TGCGCCAGCAGGTCGACAGCGTATTGCAATCAGCCCCAGCATTTT.

The chain couples TRBV7-9 to TRBJ1-4; D is ambiguous. The CDR3 has 17 amino acids. V lost 2 bases, J lost 3 bases, and 16 bases lay in between. The germline CDR1 and CDR2 sequences are SEHNR and FQNEAQ (reference sequence). CDR3 amino acids: CASSLFLRAASNEKLFF. The CDR3 DNA is TGTGCCAGCAGCTTATTCCTCCGGGCCGCCTCTAATGAAAAACTGTTTTTT.

Comments on this clonotype: One end of the junction is discordant with germline, which a read error may explain. The chain uses TRBV25-1 and TRBJ2-7; weak D call: TRBD2 (5 bases). The CDR3 extends over 12 amino acids. CDR1 and CDR2 from the germline V gene are MGHDK and SYGVNS. This chain's CDR3 is CARSWLEDEQCF. DNA for the CDR3: TGTGCCCGCAGCTGGTTGGAGGACGAGCAGTGCTTC.

Ten or more counts support this clonotype. This chain connects TRBV5-8 to TRBJ2-1; 10 positions agree with TRBD2. Trimming cost V 8 bases and J 8 bases; bases outside gene matches: 10. This CDR3 region has 14 residues. Germline V gene lookup returns CDR1 SGHTS and CDR2 YDEGEE. The CDR3 DNA reads TGTGCCAGGAGAAGCAGCGGGGGGGCCTATGAGCAGTTCTTC. Its translation is CARRSSGGAYEQFF.

The V gene is TRBV7-9, the J gene TRBJ2-1; D not certain. Germline CDR1 SEHNR, CDR2 FQNEAQ (reference sequence). Trimming shortened V by 0 bases and J by 5 bases, and 11 bases separated the two germline ends. The CDR3 has 15 amino acids. DNA for the CDR3: TGTGCCAGCAGCTTAGCATCCAGTATGAACAATGAGCAGTTCTTC. It yields the protein CASSLASSMNNEQFF.

The CDR3 bases are TGTGCCAGCAGCCCCGATGGGACTAGCGGGTTTAATGAGCAGTTCTTC. Translated: CASSPDGTSGFNEQFF. The rearrangement links TRBV3-1 to TRBJ2-1, with 12 bases fitting TRBD2. CDR3 length: 16 amino acids. V shed 4 bases, J shed 7 bases, and the junction held 8 bases outside the gene matches. Germline V gives CDR1 LGHDT, CDR2 YNNKEL (reference sequence).

Notes on this clonotype: One junction end disagrees with the germline gene, perhaps due to a read error. This chain connects TRBV20-1 to TRBJ2-3; D gene ambiguous. CDR3 length equals 15 residues. Germline V gene data show CDR1 as DFQATT and CDR2 as SNEGSKA (reference sequence). CDR3 protein: CNTQSQNRDTDTPYF. For the CDR3, the DNA is TGCAATACCCAATCCCAAAACCGCGACACAGATACGCCGTATTTT.

The chain uses TRBV7-9 and TRBJ1-2; D gene unclear. Germline V lookup: CDR1 SEHNR, CDR2 FQNEAQ (reference sequence). V was pared by 5 bases and J by 1 base, with 11 bases between. The CDR3 runs 14 residues. As DNA, the CDR3 is TGTGCCAGCAGCCCGAAGGAGATTAACTATGGCTACACCTTC. Translation: CASSPKEINYGYTF.

V usage is TRBV12-3 or TRBV12-4 and J usage is TRBJ2-2; D gene unclear. The V and J ends lost 2 bases and 0 bases respectively, with 7 bases between them. The CDR3 is 15 residues long. The CDR3 reads CASSLLTANTGELFF. The CDR3 nucleotides read TGTGCCAGCAGTTTATTGACGGCGAACACCGGGGAGCTGTTTTTT.

In regard to this clonotype: Because the CDR3 is missing its conserved closing phenylalanine or tryptophan, this is likely a read error. The chain is built from TRBV6-5 and TRBJ1-6; D gene unclear. Germline lookup yields CDR1 MNHEY and CDR2 SVGAGI. The CDR3 totals 15 residues. V was pared by 4 bases and J by 10 bases, with 17 bases between. CDR3 loop: CASSLVRTAGSPLHL. CDR3 DNA: TGTGCCAGCAGTTTGGTGAGAACAGCGGGATCACCCCTCCACCTT.

The table lists this clonotype with many counts. The gene calls are TRBV9 and TRBJ1-3; a possible D gene is TRBD1 (5 bases). The V and J ends lost 3 bases and 0 bases respectively, with 16 bases between them. Germline loops: CDR1 SGDLS, CDR2 YYNGEE. CDR3 length: 17 residues. The CDR3 loop reads CASSDPTDSYSGNTIYF. CDR3 nucleotide sequence: TGTGCCAGCAGCGACCCGACAGACTCCTACTCTGGAAACACCATATATTTT.

This clonotype was observed many times. In nucleotides, the CDR3 is TGTGCCTGGAGTGGAGGGGAAGAGCAGTACTTC. It specifies CAWSGGEEQYF. The J gene is TRBJ2-7, the V gene TRBV30; tentatively, D is TRBD1 or TRBD2 (5 bases each). The CDR3 is made up of 11 amino acids. CDR1 is GTSNPN and CDR2 is SVGIG in the germline V gene (reference sequence). V gave up 1 base and J gave up 7 bases, with 8 bases separating them.

Turning to this clonotype: This clone may be a read error of a much larger clone one base away. V gene TRBV6-5 combines with J gene TRBJ2-7, with 9 bases aligning to TRBD1. The germline CDR1 and CDR2 sequences are MNHEY and SVGAGI. J lost 4 bases, V lost 5 bases, and 9 bases had no gene match. This CDR3 is built from 15 residues. CDR3 protein: CASSRGQGMQYEQYF. The CDR3 DNA sequence: TGTGCCAGCAGTCGCGGACAGGGGATGCAGTACGAGCAGTACTTC.

This clonotype was counted at least ten times. The chain recombines TRBV7-8 with TRBJ2-1; tentative D call: TRBD1 (6 bases). This CDR3 is 15 amino acids long. The V gene lost 1 base and the J gene lost 16 bases, with 23 bases spanning the gap. CDR1 is SGHVS and CDR2 is FQNEAQ in the germline V gene. CDR3 loop: CASSLVWSGADKHFF. The CDR3 DNA reads TGTGCCAGCAGCTTAGTGTGGTCAGGGGCCGACAAACATTTCTTC.

This clonotype was recorded at least ten times. CDR3 in amino acids: CASSPRWGVGYNEQFF. In nucleotides, the CDR3 is TGTGCCAGCAGTCCCCGGTGGGGGGTAGGGTACAATGAGCAGTTCTTC. The gene calls are TRBV6-5 and TRBJ2-1, with a tentative D call TRBD2 (6 bases). The CDR3 totals 16 residues. Trimming removed 5 bases at V and 4 bases at J, with 18 bases between. From germline, CDR1 is MNHEY and CDR2 SVGAGI.

A word on this clonotype: A single base separates this from a much larger clone, so it may be a read error. The rearrangement joins TRBV19 to TRBJ2-7, with D perhaps being TRBD1 or TRBD2 (5 bases each). Germline CDR1 reads LNHDA; CDR2 reads SQIVND (reference sequence). The CDR3 sequence is 14 residues long. This CDR3 is CDSSFRDGHYEQYF. The CDR3 DNA reads as TGTGACAGTAGTTTCCGGGACGGTCACTACGAGCAGTACTTC.

This clonotype has a count of ten or more. The J gene is TRBJ2-3, the V gene TRBV7-9; 8 bases align to TRBD2. The CDR3 length is 17 residues. CDR1 is SEHNR, CDR2 FQNEAQ, per germline (reference sequence). The V and J ends lost 6 bases and 2 bases, in that order; junction bases with no gene match: 13. The CDR3 DNA is TGTGCCAGCAGTCCACGGGGAAGCGGGGGCCACACAGATACGCAGTATTTT. Translating gives CASSPRGSGGHTDTQYF. The full variable domain, rest sourced from reference TRBV7-9 and TRBJ2-3, is DTGVSQNPRHKITKRGQNVTFRCDPISEHNRLYWYRQTLGQGPEFLTYFQNEAQLEKSRLLSDRFSAERPKGSFSTLEIQRTEQGDSAMYLCASSPRGSGGHTDTQYFGPGTRLTVL.

This rearrangement joins TRBV15 to TRBJ2-2, with a possible D match to TRBD2 (5 bases). The V end lost 1 base, the J end lost 5 bases, and 8 bases lay between the germline ends. The CDR3 sequence is 14 residues long. CDR1 LNHNV and CDR2 YYDKDF come from the germline V gene (reference sequence). The CDR3 DNA is TGTGCCACCAGCAGAGTTCTAGCTACCGGGGAGCTGTTTTTT. Its translation is CATSRVLATGELFF. The full variable domain, with the rest looked up from reference TRBV15 and TRBJ2-2, is DAMVIQNPRYQVTQFGKPVTLSCSQTLNHNVMYWYQQKSSQAPKLLFHYYDKDFNNEADTPDNFQSRRPNTSFCFLDIRSPGLGDTAMYLCATSRVLATGELFFGEGSRLTVL.

The rearrangement links TRBV7-9 to TRBJ2-1; the match to TRBD1 covers 7 bases. V lost 2 bases and J lost 8; bases outside the gene matches: 9. This CDR3 is built from 15 residues. CDR1 and CDR2 from the germline V gene are SEHNR and FQNEAQ (reference sequence). DNA of the CDR3: TGTGCCAGCAGCTTACCCCTAGGGACAGCGGATGAGCAGTTCTTC. It specifies CASSLPLGTADEQFF.

This clonotype was detected only a few times. This chain links TRBV27 with TRBJ2-3; 7 nucleotides align to TRBD2. Germline assignment: CDR1 MNHEY and CDR2 SMNVEV (reference sequence). V was clipped by 6 bases and J by 4 bases; unmatched bases: 7. The CDR3 has 14 residues. The CDR3 bases are TGTGCCAGCAGAGATAGACTAGCCCCAGATACGCAGTATTTT. Translation: CASRDRLAPDTQYF.

This clonotype was seen ten or more times. The chain is built from TRBV6-5 and TRBJ2-2; no firm D call. There are 14 residues in the CDR3. CDR1 and CDR2 (germline): MNHEY, SVGAGI. V was cut by 5 bases and J by 5 bases, with 12 bases left in between. In DNA, the CDR3 is TGTGCCAGCAGTACAACCCCCTATACCGGGGAGCTGTTTTTT. Its translation is CASSTTPYTGELFF.

This clonotype occurred a few times. The V and J genes are TRBV25-1 and TRBJ2-5, with D perhaps being TRBD1 or TRBD2 (5 bases each). V was shortened by 2 bases and J by 2 bases, with 18 bases between the two germline ends. CDR1 is MGHDK, CDR2 SYGVNS, per germline. The CDR3 has 17 residues. This CDR3 is CASSEILIATAQETQYF. CDR3 sequence (DNA): TGTGCCAGCAGTGAAATTCTAATAGCGACAGCACAAGAGACCCAGTACTTC.

This clonotype was seen only a few times. This chain joins TRBV4-2 and TRBJ2-7; no clear D gene. The germline gives CDR1 LGHNA, CDR2 YNFKEQ. The CDR3 has 14 residues. The V and J ends lost 2 bases and 5 bases respectively, with 13 bases between them. CDR3 in amino acids: CASSQSRMGNEQYF. For the CDR3, the DNA is TGTGCCAGCAGCCAAAGCAGGATGGGGAACGAGCAGTACTTC.